This note documents a single T cell receptor beta chain sequence. The age range of participants was 18 to 89 years, with residence in approximately 25 US areas. Recovery among Cohort 3 donors was established by two negative PCRs, clearance, or symptom resolution. Authors' analysis steps: Nucleated cell number was recorded as an estimate derived from reference gene primer amplification. Data came from immunoSEQ multiplex PCR; TCRdb stores just in-frame clones and leaves some out. The V and J calls and clone size are taken from that table; D and trimming were inferred from the DNA. The sample includes 390,000 or so clones, roughly 89% of them seen just once. These data originate in a study of blood T cell repertoires in COVID-19. Germline V CDR1 and CDR2: LGHDT, YNNKEL (reference sequence). Trimming took 2 bases from V and 1 from J, leaving 11 bases between them. The CDR3 length is 16 residues.

The chain joins TRBV3-1 (or the pseudogene TRBV3-2) to TRBJ1-4; D remains unclear. The sequencing sample was made of PBMCs or T cells enriched from blood (not recorded which). The origin of this receptor is a woman between 45 and 65 years old who had recovered from COVID-19. The DNA of the CDR3 is TGTGCCAGCAGCCAAATCAGCGGGGTAACTAATGAAAAACTGTTTTTT. As protein: CASSQISGVTNEKLFF.